This TCR beta chain was captured by sequencing in a study of blood T cell repertoires in COVID-19. V was pared by 5 bases and J by 10 bases, with 12 bases of the junction left unmatched. The V gene's germline CDR1 is SGHRS and CDR2 YFSETQ. This CDR3 contains 14 residues. Clones were read by immunoSEQ multiplex PCR, and TCRdb kept only the in-frame ones, dropping some. The sample has hundreds of thousands of clones; around 89% are singletons. J is TRBJ1-2 and V is TRBV5-1; 9 bases agree with TRBD1. The receptor's source is a man aged 35-49 years with acute or convalescent COVID-19. The material sequenced was peripheral blood. This CDR3 reads CASSLAGTGSDYTF. In nucleotides, the CDR3 is TGCGCCAGCAGTTTAGCCGGGACAGGGAGTGACTACACCTTC.